This T cell receptor beta chain is from a study of monozygotic twins with inflammatory bowel disease. Findings of the study overall: Versus healthy twins, IBD patients showed fewer clonotypes shared with others, especially with disease activity.

Regarding this clonotype: Its target is unknown.

Germline CDR1 is SGHDT and CDR2 is YYEEEE. The CDR3 contains 15 residues. The template-switching step introduced UMIs that carried a 6-nucleotide sample barcode. No DNA is given; TCRdb re-called the 5' RACE reads and lists each CDR3 protein once. The table gives roughly 330,000 distinct CDR3 sequences; the top ten clones make up around 2% of it. This receptor was obtained from a human donor with ulcerative colitis or Crohn's disease, or a healthy co-twin of an affected twin (not recorded which). The sequenced sample was blood. The chain carries TRBV5-6 and TRBJ2-2; TCRdb's D call of TRBD1 is untestable without DNA. This chain's CDR3 is CASSSPQHLTGELFF.